Below, 16 T cell receptor beta chains from the same sample are listed, as sequenced in a study of metastatic and nonmetastatic thyroid tumors. No patient received treatment before thyroid surgery. TCRdb recomputed clones from the PCR reads via MiXCR. The repertoire includes about 33,000 clones, over 15% of them detected once, and around 12% sits in the top ten. Sequencing used blood. The receptors stem from a male donor with papillary thyroid cancer or a benign thyroid nodule (not recorded which). Some clones in this sample may be carry-over from other donors' samples.

This clone was counted at least ten times. The J gene is TRBJ1-2, the V gene TRBV5-1; D gene ambiguous. Germline V lookup: CDR1 SGHRS, CDR2 YFSETQ. With 4 bases removed from V and 1 base from J, the gap between germline ends came to 5 bases. The CDR3 loop spans 12 amino acids. The CDR3 loop is CASSGSNYGYTF. The CDR3 DNA reads as TGCGCCAGCAGCGGCAGTAACTATGGCTACACCTTC.

The sample holds many counts of this clone. This chain uses TRBV5-1 with TRBJ2-7; D is undetermined. The germline CDR1 and CDR2 sequences are SGHRS and YFSETQ. The V gene lost 0 bases and the J gene lost 3 bases, with 7 bases spanning the gap. CDR3 length: 13 amino acids. CDR3 in amino acids: CASSLVTNYEQYF. CDR3 DNA sequence: TGCGCCAGCAGCTTGGTTACTAACTACGAGCAGTACTTC. The full variable domain, completed using reference TRBV5-1 and TRBJ2-7, is KAGVTQTPRYLIKTRGQQVTLSCSPISGHRSVSWYQQTPGQGLQFLFEYFSETQRNKGNFPGRFSGRQFSNSRSEMNVSTLELGDSALYLCASSLVTNYEQYFGPGTRLTVT.

The J gene is TRBJ1-2, the V gene TRBV6-2 or TRBV6-3; perhaps TRBD1 as D (5 bases). V was pared by 2 bases and J by 4 bases, with 20 bases between. Germline lookup yields CDR1 MNHEY and CDR2 SVGEGT. CDR3 length: 17 residues. CDR3: CASSYKSGLGLSYGYTF. The CDR3 DNA sequence: TGTGCCAGCAGTTACAAGTCCGGCTTGGGGCTGTCCTATGGCTACACCTTC.

This clone was recorded at least ten times. This rearrangement joins TRBV28 to TRBJ2-1; the match to TRBD2 covers 8 bases. Germline lookup yields CDR1 MDHEN and CDR2 SYDVKM. The CDR3 is made up of 18 amino acids. Trimming removed 0 bases from V and 1 base from J; junction bases left unmatched: 8. The CDR3 nucleotides read TGTGCCAGCAGTTTATGGGGGGGAGGCGGGAGGTCCTACAATGAGCAGTTCTTC. The encoded protein is CASSLWGGGGRSYNEQFF.

This clone was counted at least ten times. CDR3 protein: CASSLETNTEAFF. CDR3 DNA sequence: TGTGCCAGCAGTTTAGAGACAAACACTGAAGCTTTCTTT. The chain employs TRBV27 and TRBJ1-1; D not certain. Germline assignment: CDR1 MNHEY and CDR2 SMNVEV (reference sequence). V was pared by 2 bases and J by 2 bases, with 6 bases between. The CDR3 has 13 residues.

The chain links TRBV30 to TRBJ2-7; tentative D call: TRBD2 (5 bases). Per the germline V gene, CDR1 is GTSNPN and CDR2 is SVGIG (reference sequence). Trimming stripped 6 bases from V and 6 bases from J, with 18 bases between. This CDR3 is built from 13 residues. The CDR3 protein is CACRHRAAVEQYF. The CDR3 DNA is TGTGCCTGTCGTCATAGGGCAGCGGTCGAGCAGTACTTC.

Worth noting for this clone: A much larger clone sits a single nucleotide away, making a read error possible. The rearrangement uses TRBV24-1 and TRBJ2-7; D is perhaps TRBD1 (5 bases). This CDR3 region has 12 residues. Germline CDR1 KGHDR, CDR2 SFDVKD. The ends were cut back, 8 bases at V and 1 base at J, with 8 bases in the middle. The CDR3 sequence: CATIQGSYEQYF. Here the CDR3 DNA reads TGTGCCACCATCCAGGGTTCCTACGAGCAGTACTTC.

This chain joins TRBV5-8 and TRBJ1-5; perhaps TRBD1 as D (5 bases). Germline V lookup: CDR1 SGHTS, CDR2 YDEGEE. This CDR3 has 15 amino acids. V gave up 6 bases and J gave up 3 bases, with 16 bases separating them. The CDR3 sequence: CASTQKGLFNQPQHF. In DNA form, the CDR3 reads TGTGCCAGCACCCAGAAGGGACTTTTCAATCAGCCCCAGCATTTT.

This clone was seen ten or more times. The V gene is TRBV6-1, the J gene TRBJ2-5; maybe TRBD2 (6 bases). The V gene lost 2 bases and the J gene lost 7 bases, with 11 bases spanning the gap. This CDR3 is built from 13 residues. Germline loops: CDR1 MNHNS, CDR2 SASEGT. The CDR3: CASSESRDSTQYF. CDR3 sequence (DNA): TGTGCCAGCAGTGAATCCCGGGACTCGACCCAGTACTTC.

V and J are TRBV11-1 and TRBJ2-3, with 8 bases identical to TRBD2. The germline CDR1 and CDR2 sequences are SGHAT and FQDESV (reference sequence). This CDR3 spans 16 amino acids. CDR3 sequence: CSNSPRAGATIDTQYF. DNA for the CDR3: TGTTCCAACAGCCCCCGAGCGGGAGCCACAATCGATACGCAGTATTTT.

This clone came up many times. The J gene is TRBJ1-2, the V gene TRBV6-1; TRBD1 matches 7 bases. The CDR3 is 13 amino acids. Germline V gene sequence: CDR1 MNHNS, CDR2 SASEGT. Trimming removed 6 bases from V and 4 bases from J; junction bases left unmatched: 5. The CDR3 DNA reads as TGTGCCAGCAGCACAGGGGACCGCTATGGCTACACCTTC. As protein: CASSTGDRYGYTF.

This chain uses TRBV11-2 with TRBJ2-7; D gene uncertain. Germline V gene sequence: CDR1 SGHAT, CDR2 FQNNGV. The CDR3 sequence is 17 residues long. The ends were cut back, 1 base at V and 6 bases at J, with 22 bases in the middle. CDR3 coding DNA: TGTGCCAGCAGCTTAGTAGCTGGCAGCAACACTTTCGGCGAGCAGTACTTC. Translation gives CASSLVAGSNTFGEQYF.

V usage is TRBV6-1 and J usage is TRBJ1-5; D is unclear. The CDR3 is 14 residues long. The germline V and J ends were trimmed by 5 bases and 4 bases, with 12 bases remaining between them. Germline V gene sequence: CDR1 MNHNS, CDR2 SASEGT. The DNA for the CDR3 is TGTGCCAGCAGTACGAACGGCTGGAATCAGCCCCAGCATTTT. Translation: CASSTNGWNQPQHF.

Sample share makes this clone medium-sized. The chain is built from TRBV28 and TRBJ2-7; D not certain. CDR1 MDHEN and CDR2 SYDVKM come from the germline V gene. The CDR3 spans 12 residues. The V gene lost 6 bases and the J gene lost 7 bases, with 13 bases spanning the gap. The CDR3 nucleotides are TGTGCCAGCAGCTTCCACTCTTGGGAGCAGTACTTC. It yields the protein CASSFHSWEQYF.

As regards this clone: A much larger clone differs by one base, so this may be a read error. This chain joins TRBV7-6 and TRBJ1-5; no firm D call. The CDR3 is 14 amino acids. The germline V gene encodes CDR1 SGHVS and CDR2 FNYEAQ. CDR3: CASSPHGYGQPRHF. The CDR3 nucleotides are TGTGCCAGCAGCCCGCATGGGTACGGCCAGCCCCGGCATTTT.

In this sample, this clone is medium-sized. The chain recombines TRBV6-5 with TRBJ2-1; a possible D gene is TRBD1 (6 bases). The CDR3 contains 16 residues. V dropped 0 bases and J dropped 0 bases, with 9 bases sitting between them. The V gene's germline CDR1 is MNHEY and CDR2 SVGAGI. The CDR3 region is CASSYSGAASYNEQFF. CDR3 DNA: TGTGCCAGCAGTTACTCGGGGGCAGCCTCCTACAATGAGCAGTTCTTC.